The 8 T cell receptor beta chains below all came from one sample that was sequenced in a study of cytomegalovirus exposure and HLA in healthy donors. The PCR contained 60 Vbeta and 13 Jbeta primers. Assay: immunoSEQ multiplex PCR; the TCRdb copy retains only in-frame clones and omits some. The repertoire includes around 110,000 clones, about four fifths of them detected once, and roughly 3.9% sits in the top ten. Specimen: PBMCs. The receptor set was obtained from a woman in her 30s in good health and CMV-seronegative.

This clone was counted once. The chain recombines TRBV28 with TRBJ2-6; 9 nucleotides line up with TRBD1. CDR1 is MDHEN, CDR2 SYDVKM, per germline. The CDR3 has 16 amino acids. V shed 6 bases, J shed 4 bases, and the junction held 7 bases outside the gene matches. CDR3 loop: CASRETGGSGANVLTF. The DNA for the CDR3 is TGTGCCAGCAGGGAGACAGGGGGGTCCGGGGCCAACGTCCTGACTTTC.

The chain uses TRBV10-3 and TRBJ1-2; 7 bases match TRBD1. Losses at the gene ends were 5 bases for V and 2 bases for J; bases not matched to a gene: 5. The CDR3 spans 14 residues. Germline CDR1 reads ENHRY; CDR2 reads SYGVKD. The CDR3 sequence is CAISTGATNYGYTF. CDR3 DNA: TGTGCCATCAGTACAGGGGCTACCAACTATGGCTACACCTTC.

This clone was observed a single time. The chain recombines TRBV14 with TRBJ1-1, with D tentatively TRBD1 (6 bases). The length of the CDR3 is 16 residues. Germline CDR1 reads SGHDN; CDR2 reads FVKESK. Trimming took 0 bases from V and 3 from J, leaving 14 bases between them. The CDR3 DNA sequence: TGTGCCAGCAGCCAAGATGGGGACACCAGGGACACTGAAGCTTTCTTT. It translates to CASSQDGDTRDTEAFF.

The rearrangement uses TRBV11-2 and TRBJ1-1; no definite D call. CDR1 is SGHAT and CDR2 is FQNNGV in the germline V gene. Trimming left V 6 bases short and J 0 bases short, with 14 bases between. There are 15 residues in the CDR3. CDR3 residues: CASRTTTQLNTEAFF. CDR3 DNA sequence: TGTGCCAGCAGGACTACTACGCAGTTGAACACTGAAGCTTTCTTT. The full variable domain, with the rest looked up from reference TRBV11-2 and TRBJ1-1, is EAGVAQSPRYKIIEKRQSVAFWCNPISGHATLYWYQQILGQGPKLLIQFQNNGVVDDSQLPKDRFSAERLKGVDSTLKIQPAKLEDSAVYLCASRTTTQLNTEAFFGQGTRLTVV.

The chain has TRBV10-2 and TRBJ1-1; 7 bases are shared with TRBD1. The V gene end was trimmed by 6 bases and the J gene end by 0 bases; junction bases not matched to a gene: 4. The CDR3 loop spans 14 amino acids. Germline V gives CDR1 WSHSY, CDR2 SAAADI. The DNA of the CDR3 is TGCGCCAGCAGACGACAGGGACTGAACACTGAAGCTTTCTTT. As protein: CASRRQGLNTEAFF.

This sequence joins TRBV25-1 and TRBJ2-5, with D unclear. Trimming stripped 5 bases from V and 4 bases from J, with 14 bases between. The length of the CDR3 is 14 residues. From germline, CDR1 is MGHDK and CDR2 SYGVNS. CDR3 DNA: TGTGCCAGCAGTTTCTTTGGAGAGGTAGAGACCCAGTACTTC. It specifies CASSFFGEVETQYF.

The V call is TRBV5-8, the J call TRBJ1-5; unclear D gene. CDR1 and CDR2 (germline): SGHTS, YDEGEE. The V end was cut by 0 bases, the J end by 2 bases, with 15 bases between. The CDR3 consists of 17 residues. This chain's CDR3 is CASSLAYRNSGNQPQHF. CDR3 in DNA: TGTGCCAGCAGCTTGGCCTATCGCAATTCGGGCAATCAGCCCCAGCATTTT. Supplemented by reference TRBV5-8 and TRBJ1-5, the full variable domain reads EAGVTQSPTHLIKTRGQQATLRCSPISGHTSVYWYQQALGLGLQFLLWYDEGEERNRGNFPPRFSGRQFPNYSSELNVNALELEDSALYLCASSLAYRNSGNQPQHFGDGTRLSIL.

In its sample, this clone was seen a few times. The J gene is TRBJ2-3, the V gene TRBV9; no reliable D call. This CDR3 is built from 14 residues. V lost 0 bases to trimming and J lost 5 bases, with 10 bases between them. Germline CDR1 reads SGDLS; CDR2 reads YYNGEE. This CDR3 is CASSVVPPGDTQYF. The CDR3 nucleotides read TGTGCCAGCAGCGTAGTCCCCCCCGGAGATACGCAGTATTTT. Looking up the rest from reference TRBV9 and TRBJ2-3 gives the full variable domain: DSGVTQTPKHLITATGQRVTLRCSPRSGDLSVYWYQQSLDQGLQFLIQYYNGEERAKGNILERFSAQQFPDLHSELNLSSLELGDSALYFCASSVVPPGDTQYFGPGTRLTVL.